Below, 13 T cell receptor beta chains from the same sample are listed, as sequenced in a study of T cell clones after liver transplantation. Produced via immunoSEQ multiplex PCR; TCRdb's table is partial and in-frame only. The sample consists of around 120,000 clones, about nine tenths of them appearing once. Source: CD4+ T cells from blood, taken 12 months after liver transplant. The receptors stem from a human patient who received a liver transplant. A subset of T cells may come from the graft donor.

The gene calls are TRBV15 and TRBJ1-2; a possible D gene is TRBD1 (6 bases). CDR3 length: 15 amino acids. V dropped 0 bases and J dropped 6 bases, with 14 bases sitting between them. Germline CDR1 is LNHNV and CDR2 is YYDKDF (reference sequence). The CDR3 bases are TGTGCCACCAGCAGAGATATCCAGGGGCTTGATGGCTACACCTTC. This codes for CATSRDIQGLDGYTF.

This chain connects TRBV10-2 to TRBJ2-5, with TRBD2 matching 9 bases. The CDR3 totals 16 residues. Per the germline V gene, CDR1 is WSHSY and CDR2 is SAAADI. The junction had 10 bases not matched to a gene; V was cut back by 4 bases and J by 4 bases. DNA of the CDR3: TGCGCCAGCAGTGGAGTAGTGCGGGAGGGCACAGAGACCCAGTACTTC. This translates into CASSGVVREGTETQYF.

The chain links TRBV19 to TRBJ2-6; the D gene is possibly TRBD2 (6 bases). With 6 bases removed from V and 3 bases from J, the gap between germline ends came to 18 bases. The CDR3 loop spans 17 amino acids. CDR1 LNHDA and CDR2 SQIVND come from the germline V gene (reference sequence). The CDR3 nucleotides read TGTGCCAGTAGCCCTGTCCGGGGGTCTGGTGGGGCCAACGTCCTGACTTTC. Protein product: CASSPVRGSGGANVLTF. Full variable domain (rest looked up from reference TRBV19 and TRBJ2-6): DGGITQSPKYLFRKEGQNVTLSCEQNLNHDAMYWYRQDPGQGLRLIYYSQIVNDFQKGDIAEGYSVSREKKESFPLTVTSAQKNPTAFYLCASSPVRGSGGANVLTFGAGSRLTVL.

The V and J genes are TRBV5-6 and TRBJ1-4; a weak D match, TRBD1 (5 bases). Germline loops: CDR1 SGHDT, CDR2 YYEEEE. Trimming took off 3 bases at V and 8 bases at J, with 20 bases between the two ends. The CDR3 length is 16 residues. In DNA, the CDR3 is TGTGCCAGCAGCTCCAGATCACAGGCCCCGGGGGAAAAACTGTTTTTT. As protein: CASSSRSQAPGEKLFF.

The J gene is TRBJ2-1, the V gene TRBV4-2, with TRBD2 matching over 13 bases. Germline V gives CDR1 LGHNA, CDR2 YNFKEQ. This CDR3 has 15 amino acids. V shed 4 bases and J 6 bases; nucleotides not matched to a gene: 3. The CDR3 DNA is TGTGCCAGCAGCCTTCGGACTAGCGGGAGCAATGAGCAGTTCTTC. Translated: CASSLRTSGSNEQFF.

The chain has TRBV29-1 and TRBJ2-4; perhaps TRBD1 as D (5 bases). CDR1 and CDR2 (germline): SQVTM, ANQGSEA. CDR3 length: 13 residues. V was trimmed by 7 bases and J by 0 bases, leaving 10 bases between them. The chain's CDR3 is CSGTISAKNIQYF. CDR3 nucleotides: TGCAGCGGGACAATCTCAGCCAAAAACATTCAGTACTTC.

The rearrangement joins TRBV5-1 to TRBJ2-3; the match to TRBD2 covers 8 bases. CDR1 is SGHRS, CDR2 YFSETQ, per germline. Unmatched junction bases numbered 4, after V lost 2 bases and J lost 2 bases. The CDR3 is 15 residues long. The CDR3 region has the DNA TGCGCCAGCAGCTTCGTAGCGGGACCCACAGATACGCAGTATTTT. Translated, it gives CASSFVAGPTDTQYF.

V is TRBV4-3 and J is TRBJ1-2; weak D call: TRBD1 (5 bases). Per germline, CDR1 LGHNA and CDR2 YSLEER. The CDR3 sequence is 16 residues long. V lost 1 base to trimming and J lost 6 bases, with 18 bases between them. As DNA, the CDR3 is TGCGCCAGCAGCCAAGGAGGACCGCGGGGGAGCGATGGCTACACCTTC. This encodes CASSQGGPRGSDGYTF.

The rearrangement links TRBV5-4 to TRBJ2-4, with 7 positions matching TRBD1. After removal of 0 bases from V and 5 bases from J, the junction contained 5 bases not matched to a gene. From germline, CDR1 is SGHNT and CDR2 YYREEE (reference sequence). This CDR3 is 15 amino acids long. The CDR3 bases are TGTGCCAGCAGCTTGGATTTGGGACAGCAAAACATTCAGTACTTC. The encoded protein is CASSLDLGQQNIQYF.

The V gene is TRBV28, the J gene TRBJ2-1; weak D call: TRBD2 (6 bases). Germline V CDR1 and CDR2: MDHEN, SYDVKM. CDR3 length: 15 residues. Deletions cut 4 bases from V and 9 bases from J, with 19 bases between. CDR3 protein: CASSYGTWRTAEQFF. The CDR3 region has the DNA TGTGCCAGCAGTTACGGGACTTGGAGGACGGCTGAGCAGTTCTTC.

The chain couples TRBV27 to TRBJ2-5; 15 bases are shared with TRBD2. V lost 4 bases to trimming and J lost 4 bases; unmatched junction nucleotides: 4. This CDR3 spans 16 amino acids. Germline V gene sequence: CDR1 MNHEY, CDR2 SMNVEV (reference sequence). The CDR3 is CASSSQGLAGGETQYF. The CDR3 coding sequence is TGTGCCAGCAGTTCGCAGGGACTAGCGGGAGGAGAGACCCAGTACTTC.

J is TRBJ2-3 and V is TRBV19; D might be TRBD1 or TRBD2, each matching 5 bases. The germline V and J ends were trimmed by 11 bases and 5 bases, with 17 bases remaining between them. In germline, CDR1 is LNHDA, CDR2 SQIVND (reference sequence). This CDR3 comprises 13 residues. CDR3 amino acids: CASRGAGVDTQYF. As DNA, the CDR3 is TGTGCCTCCCGAGGGGCAGGAGTAGATACGCAGTATTTT.

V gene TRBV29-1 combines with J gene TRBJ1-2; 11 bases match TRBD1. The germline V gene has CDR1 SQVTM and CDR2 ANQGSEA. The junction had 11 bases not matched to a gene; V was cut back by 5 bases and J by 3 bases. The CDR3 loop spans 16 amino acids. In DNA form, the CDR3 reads TGCAGCGTTTCCCCCTGGGGGGACAGGGGGTACTATGGCTACACCTTC. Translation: CSVSPWGDRGYYGYTF.